The rows below give T cell receptor beta chains drawn from one sample of a study of T cells after somatic rescue of genetic block. Produced via immunoSEQ multiplex PCR; TCRdb's table is partial and in-frame only. The sample lists around 100,000 clones, 85% to 95% occurring once. Sequenced input: peripheral blood mononuclear cells (PBMCs). The source is a woman under 30. Each CDR3 is given with its conserved first and last residue. The order of the fields is V gene, J gene, D gene, CDR3 length, clone size, CDR3 protein, CDR3 DNA. A D gene is named only where the DNA matches it firmly. Not all rows give a size; the values are once, few, many and, for expanded clones, a class.

TRBV7-6	TRBJ2-3	NA	16	NA	CASSLGAGWVGDTQYF	TGTGCCAGCAGCCTAGGGGCAGGATGGGTTGGAGATACGCAGTATTTT
TRBV9	TRBJ2-5	NA	14	NA	CASSVVSGQETQYF	TGTGCCAGCAGCGTAGTTAGCGGCCAAGAGACCCAGTACTTC
TRBV6-1	TRBJ1-6	NA	16	NA	CASSEMEALGGSPLHF	TGTGCCAGCAGTGAGATGGAGGCCCTAGGAGGTTCACCCCTCCACTTT
TRBV13	TRBJ2-3	TRBD2	15	NA	CASARASGGKDTQYF	TGTGCCAGCGCTAGGGCTAGCGGGGGTAAAGATACGCAGTATTTT
TRBV7-3	TRBJ2-3	TRBD1	14	NA	CASSFGTGADTQYF	TGTGCCAGCAGCTTCGGGACAGGGGCTGATACGCAGTATTTT
TRBV28	TRBJ1-5	NA	14	few	CASSLVRSNQPQHF	TGTGCCAGCAGTTTAGTAAGAAGCAATCAGCCCCAGCATTTT
TRBV14	TRBJ1-5	NA	13	NA	CASSQGSFQPQHF	TGTGCCAGCAGCCAAGGTAGTTTTCAGCCCCAGCATTTT
TRBV13	TRBJ1-1	NA	13	once	CASSLQGNTEAFF	TGTGCCAGCAGCTTACAGGGGAACACTGAAGCTTTCTTT
TRBV5-1	TRBJ2-3	NA	16	NA	CASSFAPGSITDTQYF	TGCGCCAGCAGTTTCGCTCCGGGAAGCATCACAGATACGCAGTATTTT
TRBV2	TRBJ1-4	NA	13	NA	CASIRTPDEKLFF	TGTGCCAGCATAAGGACACCGGACGAAAAACTGTTTTTT
TRBV23-1	TRBJ2-7	NA	14	once	CASSQCPISNEQYF	TGCGCCAGCAGTCAATGCCCTATCTCTAACGAGCAGTACTTC
TRBV28	TRBJ2-3	NA	12	NA	CASSIPGYAQYF	TGTGCCAGCAGTATCCCAGGGTACGCGCAGTATTTT
TRBV30	TRBJ1-1	NA	13	NA	CAWSVQDGRKAFF	TGTGCCTGGAGTGTACAGGACGGGAGGAAAGCTTTCTTT
TRBV7-8	TRBJ1-1	TRBD1	17	NA	CASSLVEQGRGVTEAFF	TGTGCCAGCAGCTTAGTAGAACAGGGGAGAGGAGTCACTGAAGCTTTCTTT
TRBV5-1	TRBJ2-7	TRBD1	14	NA	CASSFGTASREQYF	TGCGCCAGCAGCTTCGGGACAGCCTCACGCGAGCAGTACTTC
TRBV11-1	TRBJ1-2	NA	13	NA	CASSLKRNYGYTF	TGTGCCAGCAGCTTAAAGCGCAACTATGGCTACACCTTC
TRBV6-6	TRBJ1-3	NA	15	NA	CATHSISGSGNTIYF	TGTGCCACCCACAGCATTTCAGGATCTGGAAACACCATATATTTT
TRBV7-9	TRBJ1-2	NA	15	NA	CASSPSGGRGHGYTF	TGTGCCAGCAGCCCTAGCGGGGGCAGGGGCCATGGCTACACCTTC
TRBV2	TRBJ1-5	NA	14	NA	CASSSGVSNQPQHF	TGTGCCAGCAGCTCAGGGGTTAGCAATCAGCCCCAGCATTTT
TRBV5-1	TRBJ1-1	NA	13	NA	CASSFNMNTEAFF	TGCGCCAGCAGCTTTAACATGAACACTGAAGCTTTCTTT
TRBV9	TRBJ1-5	NA	16	NA	CASSVKAETSNQPQHF	TGTGCCAGCAGCGTAAAGGCGGAAACTAGCAATCAGCCCCAGCATTTT
TRBV5-1	TRBJ1-1	TRBD1	16	once	CASSPSTGRLNTEAFF	TGCGCCAGCAGCCCCTCGACAGGGAGGTTGAACACTGAAGCTTTCTTT
TRBV30	TRBJ2-5	NA	11	NA	CAWNIQETQYF	TGTGCCTGGAATATCCAAGAGACCCAGTACTTC
TRBV29-1	TRBJ2-1	NA	15	NA	CSVVSRTVAYNEQFF	TGCAGCGTTGTGAGTCGCACGGTGGCCTACAATGAGCAGTTCTTC
TRBV6-1	TRBJ1-1	NA	14	NA	CASSSGIMNTEAFF	TGTGCCAGCAGTTCAGGGATTATGAACACTGAAGCTTTCTTT
TRBV7-8	TRBJ1-1	NA	14	NA	CASSFSGENTEAFF	TGTGCCAGCAGCTTTAGCGGTGAGAACACTGAAGCTTTCTTT
TRBV19	TRBJ1-1	NA	16	NA	CASSIRFGGQDKEAFF	TGTGCCAGTAGTATACGATTCGGGGGGCAGGATAAAGAAGCTTTCTTT
TRBV13	TRBJ1-4	TRBD1	15	NA	CASSFSGTGGEKLFF	TGTGCCAGCAGCTTCTCGGGGACAGGGGGCGAAAAACTGTTTTTT
TRBV9	TRBJ2-7	TRBD1	18	once	CASSVGLAGAGGSYEQYF	TGTGCCAGCAGCGTAGGGTTGGCAGGGGCAGGGGGTTCCTACGAGCAGTACTTC
TRBV4-3	TRBJ1-2	NA	15	NA	CASSQEGGMGTGYTF	TGCGCCAGCAGCCAAGAAGGTGGAATGGGGACCGGCTACACCTTC
TRBV2	TRBJ1-5	NA	14	NA	CASSIPGSNQPQHF	TGTGCCAGCAGTATCCCGGGTTCGAATCAGCCCCAGCATTTT
TRBV18	TRBJ1-6	NA	16	NA	CASSPPSGAFNSPLHF	TGTGCCAGCTCACCACCATCAGGGGCGTTTAATTCACCCCTCCACTTT
TRBV11-2	TRBJ2-2	TRBD2	15	NA	CASSLAGGNTGELFF	TGTGCCAGCAGCCTAGCGGGGGGAAACACCGGGGAGCTGTTTTTT
TRBV18	TRBJ1-3	TRBD1	16	NA	CASSQSGQGAGNTIYF	TGTGCCAGCTCACAGAGCGGACAGGGCGCTGGAAACACCATATATTTT
TRBV9	TRBJ2-3	TRBD2	17	NA	CASSAGKGLAGSDTQYF	TGTGCCAGCAGCGCGGGCAAAGGACTAGCTGGGTCAGATACGCAGTATTTT